This T cell receptor (beta chain) was recovered during a study of CD8 T cells in ankylosing spondylitis. Findings and limits, study-wide: The clones that were linked to disease were reported to be significantly enriched in matched synovial fluid samples from ankylosing spondylitis patients. Disease-linked clones were CD8+ and relatively rare in peripheral blood.

Trimming left V 2 bases short and J 2 bases short, with 1 base between. This CDR3 is built from 12 residues. Researchers built TCR beta libraries using quantitative 5'-RACE with molecular barcodes. TCRdb re-called the 5' RACE reads through MiXCR, storing one row per CDR3 protein. The sample records about 240,000 distinct CDR3 sequences, roughly a tenth being singletons. In this sample, this clonotype turned up many times. Its antigen is still unknown. The J gene is TRBJ2-1, the V gene TRBV12-3 or TRBV12-4; no clear D gene. Sequencing was carried out using blood, either unsorted or a sorted T cell fraction (not recorded which). The receptor was derived from a male donor with ankylosing spondylitis or in good health (not recorded which). The CDR3, as DNA: TGTGCCAGCAGTTTACCCTACAATGAGCAGTTCTTC. This gives the protein CASSLPYNEQFF.